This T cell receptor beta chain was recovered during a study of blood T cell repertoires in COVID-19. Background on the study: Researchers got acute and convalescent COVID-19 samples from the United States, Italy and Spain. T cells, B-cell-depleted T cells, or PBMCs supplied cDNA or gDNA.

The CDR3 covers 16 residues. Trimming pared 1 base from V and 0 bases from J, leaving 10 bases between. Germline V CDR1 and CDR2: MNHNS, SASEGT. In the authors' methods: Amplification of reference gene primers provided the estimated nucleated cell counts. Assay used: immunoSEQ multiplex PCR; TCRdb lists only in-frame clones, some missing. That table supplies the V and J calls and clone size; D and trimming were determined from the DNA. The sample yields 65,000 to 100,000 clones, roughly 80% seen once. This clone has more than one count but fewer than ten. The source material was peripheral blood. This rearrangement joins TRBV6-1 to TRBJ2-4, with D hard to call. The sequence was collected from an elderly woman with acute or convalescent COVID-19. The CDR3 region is CASSEESNIAKNIQYF. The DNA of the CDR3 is TGTGCCAGCAGTGAAGAGTCCAACATAGCCAAAAACATTCAGTACTTC.